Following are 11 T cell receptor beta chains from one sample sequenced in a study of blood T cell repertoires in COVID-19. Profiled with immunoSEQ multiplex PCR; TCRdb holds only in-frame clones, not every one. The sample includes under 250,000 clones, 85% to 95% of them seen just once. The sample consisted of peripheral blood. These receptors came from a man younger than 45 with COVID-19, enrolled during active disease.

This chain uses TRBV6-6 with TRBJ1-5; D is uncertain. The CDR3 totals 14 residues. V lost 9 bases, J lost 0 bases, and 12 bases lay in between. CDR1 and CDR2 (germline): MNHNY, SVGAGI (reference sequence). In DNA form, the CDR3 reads TGTGCCAGTATGAGGGAGTATAGCAATCAGCCCCAGCATTTT. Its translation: CASMREYSNQPQHF.

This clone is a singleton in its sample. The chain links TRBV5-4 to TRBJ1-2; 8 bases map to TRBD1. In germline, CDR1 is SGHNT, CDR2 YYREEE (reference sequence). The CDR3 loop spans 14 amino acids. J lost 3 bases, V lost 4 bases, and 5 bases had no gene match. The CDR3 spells CASSKGQGDYGYTF. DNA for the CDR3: TGTGCCAGCAGCAAAGGACAGGGAGACTATGGCTACACCTTC.

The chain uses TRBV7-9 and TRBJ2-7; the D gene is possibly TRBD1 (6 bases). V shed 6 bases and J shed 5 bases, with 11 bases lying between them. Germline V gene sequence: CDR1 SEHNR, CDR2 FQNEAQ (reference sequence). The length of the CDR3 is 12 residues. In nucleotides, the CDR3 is TGTGCCAGCAGTCCTACAGGGAACGAGCAGTACTTC. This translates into CASSPTGNEQYF.

The CDR3: CASSRDTTGSYEQYF. The CDR3, as DNA: TGTGCCAGCAGCCGGGACACCACGGGCTCCTACGAGCAGTACTTC. This chain links TRBV7-9 with TRBJ2-7; maybe TRBD1 (6 bases). The CDR3 length is 15 residues. Trimming cost V 5 bases and J 0 bases, with 14 bases left between them. The germline V gene encodes CDR1 SEHNR and CDR2 FQNEAQ (reference sequence).

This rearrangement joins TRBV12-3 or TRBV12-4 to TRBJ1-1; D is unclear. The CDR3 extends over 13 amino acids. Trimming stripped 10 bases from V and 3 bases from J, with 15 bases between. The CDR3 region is CATQIQVDTEAFF. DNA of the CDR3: TGTGCCACCCAGATCCAGGTCGACACTGAAGCTTTCTTT.

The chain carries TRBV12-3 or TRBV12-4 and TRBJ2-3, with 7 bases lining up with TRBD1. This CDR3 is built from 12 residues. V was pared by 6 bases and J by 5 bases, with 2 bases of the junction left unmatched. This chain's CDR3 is CASRTGEDTQYF. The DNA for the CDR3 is TGTGCCAGCAGAACAGGGGAAGATACGCAGTATTTT.

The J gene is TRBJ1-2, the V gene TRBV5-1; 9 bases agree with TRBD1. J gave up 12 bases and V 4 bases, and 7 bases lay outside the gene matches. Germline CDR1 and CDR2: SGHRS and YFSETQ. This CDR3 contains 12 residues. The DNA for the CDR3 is TGCGCCAGCAGCGACAAAACAGGGGGCGACACCTTC. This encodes CASSDKTGGDTF.

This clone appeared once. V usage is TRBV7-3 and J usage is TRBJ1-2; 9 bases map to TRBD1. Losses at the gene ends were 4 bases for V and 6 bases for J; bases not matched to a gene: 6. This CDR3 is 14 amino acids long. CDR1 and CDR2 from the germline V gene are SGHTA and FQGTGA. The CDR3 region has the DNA TGTGCCAGCAGCTCCGAAACAGGGGGCCATGGCTACACCTTC. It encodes CASSSETGGHGYTF.

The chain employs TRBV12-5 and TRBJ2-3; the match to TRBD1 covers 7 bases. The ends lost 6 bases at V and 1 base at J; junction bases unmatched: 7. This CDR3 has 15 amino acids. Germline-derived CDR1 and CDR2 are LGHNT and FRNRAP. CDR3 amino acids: CASGTGDAGTDTQYF. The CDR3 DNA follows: TGTGCTAGTGGAACAGGGGATGCCGGCACAGATACGCAGTATTTT.

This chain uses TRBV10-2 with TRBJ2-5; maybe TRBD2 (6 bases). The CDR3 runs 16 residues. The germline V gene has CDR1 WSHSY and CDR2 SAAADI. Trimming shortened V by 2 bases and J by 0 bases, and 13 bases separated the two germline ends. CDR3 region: CASSEGGARYQETQYF. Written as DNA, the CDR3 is TGCGCCAGCAGTGAGGGAGGGGCGCGGTACCAAGAGACCCAGTACTTC.

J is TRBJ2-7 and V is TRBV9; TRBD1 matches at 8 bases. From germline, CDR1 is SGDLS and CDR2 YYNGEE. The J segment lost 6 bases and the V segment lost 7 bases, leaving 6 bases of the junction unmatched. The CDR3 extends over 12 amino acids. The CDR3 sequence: CASGTGKTEQYF. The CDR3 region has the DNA TGTGCCAGCGGGACAGGAAAAACCGAGCAGTACTTC.